This TCR beta chain was obtained from a study of T cell changes during pregnancy in multiple sclerosis (dated by TCRdb to between 2017 and 2020). About the full investigation: The study looked at changes in the T cell repertoire across pregnancy in women with multiple sclerosis.

V gives up 5 bases and J gives up 4 bases, and the segment between their germline ends measures 11 bases. The germline V gene encodes CDR1 LNHDA and CDR2 SQIVND (reference sequence). The CDR3 covers 14 residues, taking in both the cysteine and the phenylalanine. Kept here is only the CDR3 DNA, which spans 42 bases and is read in frame from base 1. Libraries came from the immunoSEQ multiplex PCR assay. As stored in TCRdb, this immuneACCESS dataset retains in-frame rearrangements with V and J assigned. A fraction of the clones does not appear; measured against another copy, unresolved V genes explain less than half of the discrepancy, and the remainder lacks a known reason. This sample gives approximately 26,000 clones in total; 89% of them show up just once. The ten largest clonotypes hold around 0.72% of the sample. Note on this clone: Its antigen is not yet known. No much larger clonotype is one base removed from it; base qualities were not supplied.

The sequencing here drew on CD4+ T cells from peripheral blood mononuclear cells, taken in the second trimester of pregnancy. The chain employs TRBV19 and TRBJ2-2; 6 matching bases give a weak D call of TRBD1. The TCR originated in a female donor with multiple sclerosis, enrolled in a pregnancy study. The nucleotide sequence reads TGTGCCAGTAGTTTCTCAGGGGTCACCGGGGAGCTGTTTTTT. It translates as CASSFSGVTGELFF.